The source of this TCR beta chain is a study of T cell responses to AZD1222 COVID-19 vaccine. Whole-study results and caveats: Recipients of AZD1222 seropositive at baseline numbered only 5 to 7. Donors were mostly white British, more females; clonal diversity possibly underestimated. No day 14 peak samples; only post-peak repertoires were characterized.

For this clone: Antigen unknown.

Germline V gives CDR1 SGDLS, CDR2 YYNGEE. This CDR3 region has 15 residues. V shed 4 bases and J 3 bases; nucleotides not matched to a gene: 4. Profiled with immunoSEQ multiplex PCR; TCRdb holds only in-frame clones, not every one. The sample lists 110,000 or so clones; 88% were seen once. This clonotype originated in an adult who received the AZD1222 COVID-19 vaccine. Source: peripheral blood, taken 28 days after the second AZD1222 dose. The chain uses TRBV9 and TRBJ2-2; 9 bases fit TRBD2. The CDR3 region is CASSKTSGYTGELFF. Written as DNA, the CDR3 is TGTGCCAGCAGCAAGACTAGCGGCTACACCGGGGAGCTGTTTTTT.